Listed below are T cell receptor beta chains from one sample, sequenced in a study of early T cells in non-severe SARS-CoV-2 infection. Each CDR3 protein gets one entry after TCRdb re-called the 5' RACE reads with MiXCR. This table holds some 30,000 distinct CDR3 sequences, 9% found once. Material for sequencing was whole blood. The source is an adult who was a healthcare worker with PCR-confirmed SARS-CoV-2 infection or an uninfected control (not recorded which). Each CDR3 is given with its conserved first and last residue. The D gene is left open where the match is weak. Where a row states a size, it is once, few, many or the class of an expanded clone; other rows omit it.

clone_size,j_call,v_call,d_call,cdr3_nt,cdr3_aa
many,TRBJ1-3,TRBV6-6,-,TGTGCCAGCAGATACATCGACGGAAACACCATATATTTT,CASRYIDGNTIYF
-,TRBJ1-4,TRBV20-1,-,TGCAGTGCTAAAAAGCCTGCAACTAATGAAAAACTGTTATTT,CSAKKPATNEKLLF
many,TRBJ2-7,TRBV18,-,TGTGCCAGCTCACCACTACCTGGGGAAGAGCAGTACTTC,CASSPLPGEEQYF
many,TRBJ2-2,TRBV10-2,TRBD1,TGCGCCAGCAGACTCCCGGGACAGGGGAACACCGGGGAGCTGTTTTTT,CASRLPGQGNTGELFF
many,TRBJ2-3,TRBV20-1,-,TGCAGTGCCCAACCACGAGGGGGAGCGAGAACAGATACGCAGTATTTT,CSAQPRGGARTDTQYF
many,TRBJ1-4,TRBV7-9,-,TGTGCCAGCAGCTCACAGGGTGGAGGGGAAAAACTGTTTTTT,CASSSQGGGEKLFF
many,TRBJ1-1,TRBV20-1,-,TGCAGTGCTAGGGTCCCTGGAGGGAACACTGAAGCTTTCTTT,CSARVPGGNTEAFF
-,TRBJ2-1,TRBV4-1,TRBD1,TGCGCCAGCAGCCGCGACAGGGATGAGCAGTTCTTC,CASSRDRDEQFF
-,TRBJ1-4,TRBV5-1,-,TGCGCCAGCAGCTTGGGTTCGGTCAGCAATGAAAAACTGTTTTTT,CASSLGSVSNEKLFF
many,TRBJ1-5,TRBV27,TRBD1,TGTGCCAGCAGAACCACAGGGGGCAATCAGCCCCAGCATTTT,CASRTTGGNQPQHF
many,TRBJ1-1,TRBV28,-,TGTGCCAGCAGTTGGACGAACACTGAAGCTTTCTTT,CASSWTNTEAFF
-,TRBJ2-3,TRBV2,-,TGTGCCAGCAGTTTAATAAGCGGCACAGATACGCAGTATTTT,CASSLISGTDTQYF
-,TRBJ2-3,TRBV6-6,TRBD1,TGTGCCAGCAGCCCGAGGACAGGGACTTCCACAGATACGCAGTATTTT,CASSPRTGTSTDTQYF
-,TRBJ1-6,TRBV6-1,-,TGTGCCAGCAGTGAAGCGGGGCAGACACCCCTCCACTTT,CASSEAGQTPLHF
many,TRBJ1-1,TRBV24-1,-,TGTGCCACCAGTGACCCCGGAGTAACTGAAGCTTTCTTT,CATSDPGVTEAFF
-,TRBJ1-2,TRBV7-2,TRBD1,TGTGCCAGCAGCCCCCAGGGACAGGGGGGAAACGGCTACACCTTC,CASSPQGQGGNGYTF
many,TRBJ1-2,TRBV12-3/TRBV12-4,TRBD1,TGTGCCAGCAGACCGGCAGGGGGGCACTATGGCTACACCTTC,CASRPAGGHYGYTF
many,TRBJ2-1,TRBV6-1,TRBD1,TGTGCCAGCATACAGGGGGCCTCCTACAATGAGCAGTTCTTC,CASIQGASYNEQFF
many,TRBJ2-7,TRBV12-3/TRBV12-4,-,TGTGCCAGCAGTTTAGGCCCGACCTACGAGCAGTACTTC,CASSLGPTYEQYF
many,TRBJ2-7,TRBV7-2,TRBD1,TGTGCCAGCAGCTTAGTGCAGGGGGTCGACGAGCAGTACTTC,CASSLVQGVDEQYF
-,TRBJ1-2,TRBV20-1,-,TGCAGTGCTAGGCCCCTAGGGAGCTACACCTTC,CSARPLGSYTF
-,TRBJ2-1,TRBV2,-,TGTGCCAGCAGTTGGGAAAAGAGCTCCTACAATGAGCAGTTCTTC,CASSWEKSSYNEQFF
-,TRBJ2-2,TRBV11-2,-,TGTGCCAGCAGCCTGGGACCGATGAACACCGGGGAGCTGTTTTTT,CASSLGPMNTGELFF
many,TRBJ1-1,TRBV11-2,TRBD1,TGTGCCAGCAGCTCGGGACAGGGGAGGGTGAACACTGAAGCTTTCTTT,CASSSGQGRVNTEAFF
-,TRBJ2-7,TRBV18,-,TGTGCCAGCTCACCACCCGACAGGGAGGACGAGCAGTACTTC,CASSPPDREDEQYF